This entry describes one T cell receptor (beta chain). Its antigen is not identified. The junction had 9 bases not matched to a gene; V was cut back by 6 bases and J by 3 bases. The CDR3 loop spans 16 amino acids. Looked up from germline, CDR1 is SEHNR and CDR2 is FQNEAQ (reference sequence). This sample was included in a study of CD8 T cells in ankylosing spondylitis. TCRdb redid the calling of the 5' RACE reads with MiXCR, one entry per CDR3 protein. Of 290,000 or so distinct CDR3 sequences in the sample, about 20% were seen once. The study, taken as a whole, reports: Disease-linked clones reportedly showed significant enrichment in matched ankylosing spondylitis synovial fluid.

The chain recombines TRBV7-9 with TRBJ2-2; 8 bases match TRBD1. The sequence was obtained from a female donor with ankylosing spondylitis or in good health (not recorded which). Input material: blood, either unsorted or a sorted T cell fraction (not recorded which). CDR3 loop: CASRADRVEDTGELFF. The CDR3 DNA sequence: TGTGCCAGCAGAGCGGACAGGGTCGAGGACACCGGGGAGCTGTTTTTT.